This entry lists 25 T cell receptor beta chains sequenced from one sample in a study of T-cell reconstitution after alpha-beta-depleted transplantation in children. Researchers prepared the TCRbeta library using unique molecular identifiers, the study reports. TCRdb called the PCR reads again in MiXCR, with one record for every CDR3 protein. The table includes roughly 500,000 distinct CDR3 sequences, 12% detected once. This material consisted of PBMCs from the stem cell graft donor, taken from the stem cell graft. Receptors were obtained from a human donor who donated a stem cell graft to a child with combined immunodeficiency.

This clonotype was seen only once. V and J are TRBV12-3 or TRBV12-4 and TRBJ2-7; the match to TRBD1 covers 7 bases. V was pared by 7 bases and J by 5 bases, with 5 bases of the junction left unmatched. CDR3 size: 12 residues. CDR3 bases: TGTGCCAGCACATGGACAGGTCACGAGCAGTACTTC. Translating it yields CASTWTGHEQYF.

About this clonotype itself: A much larger clone differs from this one at a single base, so this may be a read error. This chain joins TRBV20-1 and TRBJ1-2; TRBD1 matches 7 bases. CDR1 and CDR2 from the germline V gene are DFQATT and SNEGSKA (reference sequence). This CDR3 contains 16 residues. The CDR3: CCARDLVDRAWSGYTF. CDR3 sequence (DNA): TGCTGTGCTAGAGATCTAGTAGACAGGGCGTGGTCTGGCTACACCTTC.

This clonotype came up a few times. This sequence joins TRBV20-1 and TRBJ2-1; 8 bases match TRBD2. The CDR3 has 12 residues. The junction had 3 bases not matched to a gene; V was cut back by 3 bases and J by 8 bases. Per the germline V gene, CDR1 is DFQATT and CDR2 is SNEGSKA (reference sequence). This chain's CDR3 is CSASSGGDEQFF. For the CDR3, the DNA is TGCAGTGCTAGCTCCGGGGGGGATGAGCAGTTCTTC.

This clonotype was observed a handful of times. The genes are TRBV5-1 and TRBJ1-2, with D perhaps TRBD1 (5 bases). CDR3 length equals 15 residues. Deletions cut 0 bases from V and 3 bases from J, with 12 bases between. CDR1 and CDR2 from the germline V gene are SGHRS and YFSETQ. The CDR3: CASSLEPRADYGYTF. In DNA, the CDR3 is TGCGCCAGCAGCTTGGAGCCCAGGGCGGACTATGGCTACACCTTC.

This clonotype was picked up a small number of times. The CDR3 region is CASSLEGESAYEQYF. CDR3 in DNA: TGCGCCAGCAGCTTGGAAGGGGAGTCCGCCTACGAGCAGTACTTC. The rearrangement joins TRBV5-1 to TRBJ2-7; either TRBD1 or TRBD2 may supply D (5 bases each). The V and J ends lost 0 bases and 2 bases respectively, with 12 bases between them. This CDR3 spans 15 amino acids. Germline lookup yields CDR1 SGHRS and CDR2 YFSETQ.

The chain is built from TRBV12-3 or TRBV12-4 and TRBJ1-3; D is unresolved. Trimming took 6 bases from V and 5 from J, leaving 8 bases between them. The CDR3 is made up of 12 amino acids. Written as DNA, the CDR3 is TGTGCCAGCAGCCTTTTTCGAAACACCATATATTTT. It yields the protein CASSLFRNTIYF.

This clonotype was seen a few times. The chain couples TRBV20-1 to TRBJ1-5; D call uncertain. The germline V and J ends were trimmed by 6 bases and 0 bases, with 18 bases remaining between them. Looked up from germline, CDR1 is DFQATT and CDR2 is SNEGSKA (reference sequence). The CDR3 contains 16 residues. CDR3 sequence: CSAVRGTRASNQPQHF. The CDR3 DNA follows: TGCAGTGCCGTTCGGGGTACGCGGGCTAGCAATCAGCCCCAGCATTTT.

Of note for this clonotype: Relative to the germline gene, one junction end is altered; a read error may explain this. The J gene is TRBJ2-7, the V gene TRBV6-1; D possibly corresponds to TRBD1 (5 bases). CDR3 size: 14 residues. CDR1 MNHNS and CDR2 SASEGT come from the germline V gene. The CDR3 nucleotides read TGTGCCAGCAGTCCCGCGCCGGACACGAATAACCACGGTTTC. Its translation: CASSPAPDTNNHGF.

Only a few counts were recorded for this clonotype. The J gene is TRBJ1-4, the V gene TRBV5-1; D gene ambiguous. The germline V gene has CDR1 SGHRS and CDR2 YFSETQ. Trimming took 7 bases from V and 0 from J, leaving 7 bases between them. The CDR3 is 13 residues long. The CDR3 reads CASARATNEKLFF. The CDR3 DNA follows: TGCGCCAGCGCCCGGGCAACTAATGAAAAACTGTTTTTT.

This clonotype was detected only a few times. The chain carries TRBV7-2 and TRBJ2-1; the D is unclear. The V end lost 5 bases, the J end lost 4 bases, and 15 bases lay between the germline ends. Germline V lookup: CDR1 SGHTA, CDR2 FQGNSA. The CDR3 runs 15 residues. DNA for the CDR3: TGTGCCAGCAGCCCGGGCTGGGCAAGGTACAATGAGCAGTTCTTC. This sequence encodes CASSPGWARYNEQFF.

There are a few counts of this clonotype. V usage is TRBV7-2 and J usage is TRBJ2-2; TRBD1 aligns across 9 bases. CDR1 SGHTA and CDR2 FQGNSA come from the germline V gene. The CDR3 contains 16 residues. Trimming at V came to 4 bases and at J to 7 bases, leaving 10 bases not matched to a gene. CDR3 sequence reads: CASSSDRGNWDGELFF. The CDR3 DNA reads as TGTGCCAGCAGCTCGGACAGGGGAAATTGGGACGGGGAGCTGTTTTTT.

This clonotype was picked up a small number of times. This chain joins TRBV4-3 and TRBJ2-7, with D perhaps matching TRBD2 (5 bases). Germline CDR1 and CDR2: LGHNA and YSLEER. Between the trimmed V and J ends, which lost 1 base and 2 bases, there was a span of 9 bases. The CDR3 is made up of 14 amino acids. DNA of the CDR3: TGCGCCAGCAGCCAAGGGCAGACTACCTACGAGCAGTACTTC. This sequence encodes CASSQGQTTYEQYF.

CDR3 bases: TGTGCCAGCTCCTTAAGGCCTCGGGGCACTGAAGCTTTCTTT. Encoded protein: CASSLRPRGTEAFF. This chain joins TRBV27 and TRBJ1-1, with D unclear. Germline CDR1 is MNHEY and CDR2 is SMNVEV (reference sequence). Trimming took 8 bases from V and 4 from J, leaving 17 bases between them. This CDR3 comprises 14 residues.

This clonotype was detected a few times. A read error may produce the germline difference seen at one junction end. V and J are TRBV12-3 or TRBV12-4 and TRBJ2-6; possibly TRBD1 or TRBD2 for D (5 bases each). The CDR3 is made up of 15 amino acids. The CDR3 nucleotides read TGTGCCAGCAGTTTCCGGGGCGCTGGGACCAACGTCCTGACTTTC. Encoded protein: CASSFRGAGTNVLTF.

This clonotype was seen a few times. The chain uses TRBV15 and TRBJ1-2; D perhaps matches TRBD1 (6 bases). This CDR3 has 14 amino acids. V gave up 3 bases and J gave up 0 bases, with 8 bases separating them. From germline, CDR1 is LNHNV and CDR2 YYDKDF (reference sequence). CDR3 DNA: TGTGCCACCAGCAGGGACAGAGCTAACTATGGCTACACCTTC. Translating it yields CATSRDRANYGYTF. The full variable domain, with the rest looked up from reference TRBV15 and TRBJ1-2, is DAMVIQNPRYQVTQFGKPVTLSCSQTLNHNVMYWYQQKSSQAPKLLFHYYDKDFNNEADTPDNFQSRRPNTSFCFLDIRSPGLGDTAMYLCATSRDRANYGYTFGSGTRLTVV.

Remarks on this clonotype: Possible read error: a much larger clone is one base away. This chain joins TRBV27 and TRBJ2-2; D uncertain. There are 14 residues in the CDR3. Per germline, CDR1 MNHEY and CDR2 SMNVEV (reference sequence). The CDR3 sequence: CPSSRTAIAGELFF. Written as DNA, the CDR3 is TGTCCCAGCAGTAGAACAGCCATTGCCGGGGAGCTGTTTTTT.

Here the CDR3 reads CASSDVGSRETQYF. DNA for the CDR3: TGTGCCAGCAGTGACGTCGGGTCGAGGGAGACCCAGTACTTC. This chain connects TRBV25-1 to TRBJ2-5; D uncertain. Germline V lookup: CDR1 MGHDK, CDR2 SYGVNS. V shed 3 bases and J shed 5 bases, with 13 bases lying between them. The CDR3 is 14 residues long.

Ten or more counts support this clonotype. This chain joins TRBV11-1 and TRBJ2-1; 14 nucleotides line up with TRBD2. Germline V lookup: CDR1 SGHAT, CDR2 FQDESV (reference sequence). V was pared by 5 bases and J by 1 base, with 13 bases of the junction left unmatched. The CDR3 has 20 amino acids. In DNA, the CDR3 is TGTGCCAGCAGCACCCACCGGAGGACTAGCGGGGGGTTGTCCTACAATGAGCAGTTCTTC. This encodes CASSTHRRTSGGLSYNEQFF.

The rearrangement links TRBV28 to TRBJ1-6, with a tentative D call TRBD1 (6 bases). Per germline, CDR1 MDHEN and CDR2 SYDVKM. V lost 8 bases, J lost 5 bases, and 19 bases lay in between. CDR3 length: 16 amino acids. For the CDR3, the DNA is TGTGCCAGCTTACCCCTGCGGGGGCGGGATAATTCACCCCTCCACTTT. It yields the protein CASLPLRGRDNSPLHF. Filled out from reference TRBV28 and TRBJ1-6, the complete variable domain reads DVKVTQSSRYLVKRTGEKVFLECVQDMDHENMFWYRQDPGLGLRLIYFSYDVKMKEKGDIPEGYSVSREKKERFSLILESASTNQTSMYLCASLPLRGRDNSPLHFGNGTRLTVT.

In this sample, this clonotype turned up many times. The chain combines TRBV29-1 with TRBJ2-5; D is perhaps TRBD1 or TRBD2 (5 bases each). The CDR3 contains 16 residues. The V end was cut by 5 bases, the J end by 4 bases, with 23 bases between. Germline CDR1 is SQVTM and CDR2 is ANQGSEA. This chain's CDR3 is CSVSELGATEAETQYF. The DNA of the CDR3 is TGCAGCGTTTCCGAACTTGGGGCCACGGAGGCAGAGACCCAGTACTTC.

This clonotype turned up a few times. J is TRBJ1-2 and V is TRBV5-1; D is unclear. The V end was cut by 4 bases, the J end by 5 bases, with 12 bases between. CDR1 is SGHRS and CDR2 is YFSETQ in the germline V gene. CDR3 length equals 13 residues. The CDR3 region is CASSMGLPYGYTF. The DNA of the CDR3 is TGCGCCAGCAGCATGGGATTGCCTTATGGCTACACCTTC.

This clonotype was seen at least ten times. The chain employs TRBV20-1 and TRBJ2-3; D gene ambiguous. This CDR3 region has 17 residues. Trimming took off 6 bases at V and 4 bases at J, with 26 bases between the two ends. Germline V CDR1 and CDR2: DFQATT, SNEGSKA (reference sequence). The CDR3 reads CSAAQVIGFRGPDTQYF. The CDR3 coding sequence is TGCAGTGCCGCCCAGGTAATCGGCTTCCGAGGTCCAGATACGCAGTATTTT.

This chain joins TRBV30 and TRBJ2-3; D perhaps matches TRBD1 (6 bases). This CDR3 is 14 amino acids long. Germline assignment: CDR1 GTSNPN and CDR2 SVGIG (reference sequence). The V end lost 5 bases, the J end lost 2 bases, and 14 bases lay between the germline ends. In DNA, the CDR3 is TGTGCCTGGGTTGGAACAGGGTACACAGATACGCAGTATTTT. Amino acid sequence: CAWVGTGYTDTQYF.

This clonotype has more than one count but fewer than ten. The gene calls are TRBV5-1 and TRBJ1-1; 8 nucleotides line up with TRBD1. CDR3 length: 16 amino acids. Germline loops: CDR1 SGHRS, CDR2 YFSETQ. The J segment lost 0 bases and the V segment lost 4 bases, leaving 8 bases of the junction unmatched. CDR3 amino acids: CASSPGTGQVNTEAFF. The CDR3 DNA is TGCGCCAGCAGCCCGGGGACAGGTCAGGTGAACACTGAAGCTTTCTTT.

The gene calls are TRBV11-2 and TRBJ2-5; D gene ambiguous. V was cut by 4 bases and J by 1 base, with 13 bases left in between. This CDR3 spans 15 amino acids. Germline assignment: CDR1 SGHAT and CDR2 FQNNGV. The CDR3 loop reads CASSWGQVPQETQYF. The DNA of the CDR3 is TGTGCCAGCAGCTGGGGTCAGGTTCCCCAAGAGACCCAGTACTTC.